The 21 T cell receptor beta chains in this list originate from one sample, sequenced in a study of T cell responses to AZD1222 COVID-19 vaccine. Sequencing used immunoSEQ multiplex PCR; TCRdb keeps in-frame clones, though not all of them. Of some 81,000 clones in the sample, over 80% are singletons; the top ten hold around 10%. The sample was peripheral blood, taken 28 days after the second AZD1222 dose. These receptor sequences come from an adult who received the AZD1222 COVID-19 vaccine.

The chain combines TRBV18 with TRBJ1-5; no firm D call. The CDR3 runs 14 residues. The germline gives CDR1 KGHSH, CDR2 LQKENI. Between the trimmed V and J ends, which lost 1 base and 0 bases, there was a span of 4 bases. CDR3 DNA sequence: TGTGCCAGCTCACCACAGCCTAGCAATCAGCCCCAGCATTTT. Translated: CASSPQPSNQPQHF.

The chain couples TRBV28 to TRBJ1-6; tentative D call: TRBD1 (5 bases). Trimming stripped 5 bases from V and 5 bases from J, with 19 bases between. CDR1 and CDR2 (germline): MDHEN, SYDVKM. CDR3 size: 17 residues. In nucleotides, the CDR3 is TGTGCCAGCAGTGGCAGGGAACCGGCGCTCGATAATTCACCCCTCCACTTT. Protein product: CASSGREPALDNSPLHF.

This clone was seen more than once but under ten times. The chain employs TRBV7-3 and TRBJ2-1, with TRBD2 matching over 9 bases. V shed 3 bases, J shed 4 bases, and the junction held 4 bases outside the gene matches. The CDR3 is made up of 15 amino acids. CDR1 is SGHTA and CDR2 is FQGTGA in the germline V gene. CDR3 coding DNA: TGTGCCAGCAGCTTCCAGCGGGGGGAATACAATGAGCAGTTCTTC. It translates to CASSFQRGEYNEQFF.

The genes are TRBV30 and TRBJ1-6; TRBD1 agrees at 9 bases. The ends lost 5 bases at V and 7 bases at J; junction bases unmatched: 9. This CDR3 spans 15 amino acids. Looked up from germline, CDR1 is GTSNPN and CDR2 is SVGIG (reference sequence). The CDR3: CAWGYPDRGNSPLHF. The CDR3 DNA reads TGTGCCTGGGGGTACCCGGACAGGGGCAATTCACCCCTCCACTTT.

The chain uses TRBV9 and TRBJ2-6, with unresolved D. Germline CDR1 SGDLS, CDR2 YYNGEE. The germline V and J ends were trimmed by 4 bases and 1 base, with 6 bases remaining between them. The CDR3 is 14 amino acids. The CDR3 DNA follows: TGTGCCAGCAGCCCTGTGTCTGGGGCCAACGTCCTGACTTTC. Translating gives CASSPVSGANVLTF.

DNA for the CDR3: TGTGCCAGCAGTTTTCCCCAGGGGCAGGGCAATCAGCCCCAGCATTTT. Translation gives CASSFPQGQGNQPQHF. The J gene is TRBJ1-5, the V gene TRBV28; weak D call: TRBD1 (6 bases). The V gene's germline CDR1 is MDHEN and CDR2 SYDVKM. Trimming left V 3 bases short and J 2 bases short, with 14 bases between. The CDR3 covers 16 residues. Filled out from reference TRBV28 and TRBJ1-5, the complete variable domain reads DVKVTQSSRYLVKRTGEKVFLECVQDMDHENMFWYRQDPGLGLRLIYFSYDVKMKEKGDIPEGYSVSREKKERFSLILESASTNQTSMYLCASSFPQGQGNQPQHFGDGTRLSIL.

This chain's CDR3 is CAISESVSSYEQYF. For the CDR3, the DNA is TGTGCCATCAGTGAGTCGGTCAGCTCCTACGAGCAGTACTTC. The chain carries TRBV10-3 and TRBJ2-7; D gene uncertain. The CDR3 is 14 amino acids. CDR1 and CDR2 (germline): ENHRY, SYGVKD. V lost 0 bases, J lost 0 bases, and 6 bases lay in between.

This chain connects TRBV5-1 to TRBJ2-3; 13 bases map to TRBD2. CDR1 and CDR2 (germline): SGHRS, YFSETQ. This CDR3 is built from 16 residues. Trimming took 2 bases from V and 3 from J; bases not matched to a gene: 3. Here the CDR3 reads CASSLGLAGETDTQYF. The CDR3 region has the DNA TGCGCCAGCAGCTTAGGACTAGCGGGAGAAACAGATACGCAGTATTTT.

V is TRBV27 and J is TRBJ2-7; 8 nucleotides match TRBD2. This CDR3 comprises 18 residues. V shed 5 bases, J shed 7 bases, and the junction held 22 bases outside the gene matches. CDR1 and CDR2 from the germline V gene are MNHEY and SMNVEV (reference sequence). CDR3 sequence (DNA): TGTGCCAGCAGTCCCAGAAGACCTTTACTAGCGGACCTCTGGGAGCAGTACTTC. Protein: CASSPRRPLLADLWEQYF.

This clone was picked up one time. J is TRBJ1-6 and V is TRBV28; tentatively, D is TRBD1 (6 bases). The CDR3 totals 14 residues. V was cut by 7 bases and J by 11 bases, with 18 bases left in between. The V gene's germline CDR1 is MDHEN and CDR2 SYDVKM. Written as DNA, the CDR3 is TGTGCCAGCAATCCGGGACAAGGCTGGGCACCCCTCCACTTT. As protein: CASNPGQGWAPLHF.

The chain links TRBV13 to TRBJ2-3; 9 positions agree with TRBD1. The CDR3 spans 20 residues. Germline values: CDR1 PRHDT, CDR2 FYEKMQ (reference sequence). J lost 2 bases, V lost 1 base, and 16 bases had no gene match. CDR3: CASSLDADRTGVFNTDTQYF. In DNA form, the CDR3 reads TGTGCCAGCAGCTTAGATGCGGATCGGACAGGGGTATTCAACACAGATACGCAGTATTTT.

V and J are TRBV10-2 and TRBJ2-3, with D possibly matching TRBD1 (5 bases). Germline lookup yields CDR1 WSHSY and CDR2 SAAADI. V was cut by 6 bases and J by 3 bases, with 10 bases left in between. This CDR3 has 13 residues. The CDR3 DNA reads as TGCGCCAGCAGGGATGGACAAACAGATACGCAGTATTTT. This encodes CASRDGQTDTQYF.

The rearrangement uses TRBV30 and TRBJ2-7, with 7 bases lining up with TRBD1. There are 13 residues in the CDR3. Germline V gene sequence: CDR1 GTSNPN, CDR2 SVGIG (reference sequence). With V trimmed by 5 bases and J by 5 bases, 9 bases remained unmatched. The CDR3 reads CAWDTGDSHEQYF. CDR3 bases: TGTGCCTGGGATACAGGGGATTCGCACGAGCAGTACTTC.

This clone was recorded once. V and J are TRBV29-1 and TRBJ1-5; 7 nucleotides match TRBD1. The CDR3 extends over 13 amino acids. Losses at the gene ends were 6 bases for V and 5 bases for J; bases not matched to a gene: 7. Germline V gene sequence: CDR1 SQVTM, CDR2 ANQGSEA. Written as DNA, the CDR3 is TGCAGCGTCGCGACAGGGTTGGATCAGCCCCAGCATTTT. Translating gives CSVATGLDQPQHF. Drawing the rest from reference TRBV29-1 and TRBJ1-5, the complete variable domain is SAVISQKPSRDICQRGTSLTIQCQVDSQVTMMFWYRQQPGQSLTLIATANQGSEATYESGFVIDKFPISRPNLTFSTLTVSNMSPEDSSIYLCSVATGLDQPQHFGDGTRLSIL.

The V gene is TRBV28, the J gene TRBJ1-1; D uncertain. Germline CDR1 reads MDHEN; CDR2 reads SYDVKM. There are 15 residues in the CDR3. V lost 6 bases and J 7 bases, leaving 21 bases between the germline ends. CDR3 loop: CASSRSYWTAFEAFF. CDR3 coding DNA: TGTGCCAGCAGCCGCAGTTACTGGACCGCCTTTGAAGCTTTCTTT. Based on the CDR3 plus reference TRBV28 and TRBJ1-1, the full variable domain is DVKVTQSSRYLVKRTGEKVFLECVQDMDHENMFWYRQDPGLGLRLIYFSYDVKMKEKGDIPEGYSVSREKKERFSLILESASTNQTSMYLCASSRSYWTAFEAFFGQGTRLTVV.

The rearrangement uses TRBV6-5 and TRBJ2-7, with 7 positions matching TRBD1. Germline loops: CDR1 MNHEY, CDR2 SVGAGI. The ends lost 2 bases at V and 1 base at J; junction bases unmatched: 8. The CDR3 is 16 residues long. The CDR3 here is CASSYRETGWSYEQYF. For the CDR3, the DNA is TGTGCCAGCAGTTACCGAGAGACAGGGTGGTCCTACGAGCAGTACTTC.

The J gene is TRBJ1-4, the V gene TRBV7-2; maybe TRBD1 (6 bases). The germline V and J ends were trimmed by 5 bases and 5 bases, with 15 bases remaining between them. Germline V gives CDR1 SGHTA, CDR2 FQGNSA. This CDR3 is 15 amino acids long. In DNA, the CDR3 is TGTGCCAGCAGCCCTCAGGGGAGGCTAAATGAAAAACTGTTTTTT. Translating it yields CASSPQGRLNEKLFF.

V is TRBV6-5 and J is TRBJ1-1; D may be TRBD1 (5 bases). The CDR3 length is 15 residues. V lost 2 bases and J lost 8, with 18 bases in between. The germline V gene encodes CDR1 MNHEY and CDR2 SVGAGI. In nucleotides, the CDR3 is TGTGCCAGCAGTTACAGGGGAAGGGCTTACTCCGAAGCTTTCTTT. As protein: CASSYRGRAYSEAFF.

The CDR3 DNA follows: TGTGCCAGCAGCCCGGGATCTCACTACAATGAGCAGTTCTTC. It encodes CASSPGSHYNEQFF. V and J are TRBV9 and TRBJ2-1; D possibly corresponds to TRBD2 (5 bases). This CDR3 comprises 14 residues. CDR1 is SGDLS, CDR2 YYNGEE, per germline. The V and J ends lost 4 bases and 3 bases respectively, with 11 bases between them.

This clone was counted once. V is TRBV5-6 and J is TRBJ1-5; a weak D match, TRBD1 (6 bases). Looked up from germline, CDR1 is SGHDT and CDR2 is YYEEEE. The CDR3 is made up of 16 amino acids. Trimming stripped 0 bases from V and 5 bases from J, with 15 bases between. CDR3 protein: CASSLAPGRGDQPQHF. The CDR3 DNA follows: TGTGCCAGCAGCTTGGCGCCGGGCAGGGGAGATCAGCCCCAGCATTTT.

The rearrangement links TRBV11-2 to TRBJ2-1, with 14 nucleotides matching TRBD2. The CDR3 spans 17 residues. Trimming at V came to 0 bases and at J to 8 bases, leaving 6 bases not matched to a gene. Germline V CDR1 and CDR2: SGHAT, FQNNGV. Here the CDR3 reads CASSLEPGLAGVDEQFF. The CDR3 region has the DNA TGTGCCAGCAGCTTAGAGCCGGGACTAGCGGGAGTAGATGAGCAGTTCTTC.